The entry below gives a single T cell receptor (beta chain) sequence along with its context. Its antigen is still unknown. This sample stems from a study of T cell responses to AZD1222 COVID-19 vaccine. Study-level points and caveats: Vaccine-related CD4 TCRs covered spike, predominating at 160-218 and 743-854. Nearly half of unique spike-specific TCRs reportedly avoided B.1.351 and B.1.1.7 mutated regions. Spike-specific TCR breadth and depth both grew after two AZD1222 doses.

TCRdb keeps only in-frame clones here, not all; method: immunoSEQ multiplex PCR. The sample lists over 85,000 clones; just over 90% were seen once. The CDR3 consists of 13 residues. V dropped 3 bases and J dropped 1 base, with 4 bases sitting between them. Germline-derived CDR1 and CDR2 are SEHNR and FQNEAQ (reference sequence). The clonotype was recovered from an adult in good health. The chain links TRBV7-9 to TRBJ1-5; D gene ambiguous. The source material was peripheral blood, sampled on day 0 of AZD1222 vaccination. This CDR3 is CASSLESNQPQHF. The CDR3, as DNA: TGTGCCAGCAGCTTGGAGAGCAATCAGCCCCAGCATTTT.